The 16 T cell receptor beta chains reported below all come from one sample, sequenced in a study of PD-1 blockade in classical Hodgkin lymphoma. Profiled with immunoSEQ multiplex PCR; TCRdb holds only in-frame clones, not every one. Here the sample spans some 18,000 clones, roughly 82% being singletons. Each patient's relapse followed autologous stem cell transplantation, and brentuximab vedotin exposure varied. This sample comprised peripheral blood mononuclear cells (PBMCs), obtained before the second cycle of nivolumab. These receptors came from a human donor with classical Hodgkin lymphoma.

CDR3 bases: TGTGCCAGCAGCATCGCCGGGACAGGGTTTAACACAGATACGCAGTATTTT. It specifies CASSIAGTGFNTDTQYF. The chain carries TRBV7-6 and TRBJ2-3, with 9 bases lining up with TRBD1. Germline V gene data show CDR1 as SGHVS and CDR2 as FNYEAQ. CDR3 size: 17 residues. Trimming at V came to 5 bases and at J to 2 bases, leaving 11 bases not matched to a gene.

This chain uses TRBV5-1 with TRBJ1-2; no definite D call. This CDR3 has 14 amino acids. CDR1 and CDR2 (germline): SGHRS, YFSETQ. V was pared by 5 bases and J by 4 bases, with 15 bases between. CDR3 nucleotides: TGCGCCAGCAGGCAAAATCGGGGAGGCTATGGCTACACCTTC. It yields the protein CASRQNRGGYGYTF.

This chain uses TRBV5-1 with TRBJ2-1; 7 bases match TRBD2. The length of the CDR3 is 15 residues. V gave up 5 bases and J gave up 0 bases; unmatched junction bases: 5. CDR1 is SGHRS and CDR2 is YFSETQ in the germline V gene. The CDR3 here is CASRSGVSSYNEQFF. CDR3 nucleotides: TGCGCCAGCAGGAGCGGGGTTAGCTCCTACAATGAGCAGTTCTTC.

This clone was picked up a small number of times. This chain connects TRBV21-1 to TRBJ1-5; no DNA check was done on the table's D call, TRBD1. TRBV21-1 is listed as a pseudogene. This CDR3 region has 15 residues. The CDR3 here is CASSKVSRGHQPQHF. In nucleotides, the CDR3 is TGTGCCAGCAGCAAAGTCTCCAGGGGGCACCAGCCCCAGCATTTT.

V usage is TRBV7-6 and J usage is TRBJ2-2, with 7 bases aligning to TRBD1. Germline V gene data show CDR1 as SGHVS and CDR2 as FNYEAQ. The CDR3 loop spans 16 amino acids. V was pared by 3 bases and J by 6 bases, with 10 bases of the junction left unmatched. The CDR3 here is CASSFLQGSFPGELFF. The CDR3 DNA sequence: TGTGCCAGCAGCTTTTTACAGGGGTCGTTTCCCGGGGAGCTGTTTTTT. The full variable domain, with the rest looked up from reference TRBV7-6 and TRBJ2-2, is GAGVSQSPRYKVTKRGQDVALRCDPISGHVSLYWYRQALGQGPEFLTYFNYEAQQDKSGLPNDRFSAERPEGSISTLTIQRTEQRDSAMYRCASSFLQGSFPGELFFGEGSRLTVL.

V gene TRBV29-1 combines with J gene TRBJ2-7, with D perhaps TRBD1 (5 bases). Between the trimmed V and J ends, which lost 7 bases and 4 bases, there was a span of 11 bases. Germline assignment: CDR1 SQVTM and CDR2 ANQGSEA. The CDR3 loop spans 11 amino acids. The CDR3 here is CSALSGYEQYF. The CDR3 nucleotides are TGCAGCGCTCTGTCAGGGTACGAGCAGTACTTC.

The genes are TRBV12-5 and TRBJ2-2, with a weak D call TRBD2 (5 bases). Germline CDR1 LGHNT, CDR2 FRNRAP. This CDR3 has 13 residues. Trimming shortened V by 2 bases and J by 7 bases, and 8 bases separated the two germline ends. DNA of the CDR3: TGTGCTAGTGGTTTGTTGGCGGGCGGGGAGCTGTTTTTT. It encodes CASGLLAGGELFF.

The gene calls are TRBV28 and TRBJ2-7, with D hard to call. Trimming stripped 8 bases from V and 5 bases from J, with 19 bases between. In germline, CDR1 is MDHEN, CDR2 SYDVKM. The CDR3 totals 14 residues. CDR3 nucleotides: TGTGCCAGCCGCAGTACGCAATTCAACCACGAGCAGTACTTC. Translating gives CASRSTQFNHEQYF. Together with reference TRBV28 and TRBJ2-7, the CDR3 gives the full variable domain: DVKVTQSSRYLVKRTGEKVFLECVQDMDHENMFWYRQDPGLGLRLIYFSYDVKMKEKGDIPEGYSVSREKKERFSLILESASTNQTSMYLCASRSTQFNHEQYFGPGTRLTVT.

This clone was observed a handful of times. The chain combines TRBV7-2 with TRBJ2-5; 9 nucleotides match TRBD1. This CDR3 has 15 residues. The trim removed 6 bases at V and 9 bases at J, leaving 14 bases unmatched. CDR1 and CDR2 (germline): SGHTA, FQGNSA. In DNA form, the CDR3 reads TGTGCCAGCAGATGGGGACAGGGAATGGAAGGCGCCCAGTACTTC. Its translation is CASRWGQGMEGAQYF.

The chain recombines TRBV21-1 with TRBJ1-1; the listed D gene, TRBD1, was not tested against the DNA. TRBV21-1 is a pseudogene. CDR3 length equals 14 residues. The CDR3 coding sequence is TGTGCCAGCGGTGGGACAGGGGCAAACACTGAAGCTTTCTTT. Its translation: CASGGTGANTEAFF.

The chain has TRBV28 and TRBJ2-5, with 7 bases lining up with TRBD1. V lost 5 bases to trimming and J lost 4 bases; unmatched junction nucleotides: 10. This CDR3 is built from 15 residues. CDR1 is MDHEN, CDR2 SYDVKM, per germline. CDR3 in amino acids: CASSPGTAYGETQYF. CDR3 sequence (DNA): TGTGCCAGCAGTCCGGGGACAGCGTACGGAGAGACCCAGTACTTC.

The rearrangement uses TRBV14 and TRBJ2-1; no clear D. The V end was cut by 4 bases, the J end by 11 bases, with 12 bases between. This CDR3 has 12 amino acids. Looked up from germline, CDR1 is SGHDN and CDR2 is FVKESK. The CDR3 bases are TGTGCCAGCAGCCCTCTAGGCGTCCAGCAGTTCTTC. Amino acids: CASSPLGVQQFF.

This rearrangement joins TRBV9 to TRBJ2-3; D not resolved. CDR1 and CDR2 (germline): SGDLS, YYNGEE. V was shortened by 0 bases and J by 0 bases, with 8 bases between the two germline ends. There are 15 residues in the CDR3. CDR3 bases: TGTGCCAGCAGCGTAGAGTTCGACAGCACAGATACGCAGTATTTT. Its translation is CASSVEFDSTDTQYF.

The chain is built from TRBV28 and TRBJ1-5, with TRBD1 identical over 8 bases. V lost 6 bases, J lost 5 bases, and 9 bases stayed unmatched. In germline, CDR1 is MDHEN, CDR2 SYDVKM. This CDR3 is 15 amino acids long. CDR3 nucleotide sequence: TGTGCCAGCAGGGGGGGACAGGTTTTCGATCAGCCCCAGCATTTT. The encoded protein is CASRGGQVFDQPQHF.

The V and J genes are TRBV5-1 and TRBJ1-1; a weak D match, TRBD1 (6 bases). V was cut by 3 bases and J by 8 bases, with 14 bases left in between. The CDR3 spans 13 residues. Germline CDR1 SGHRS, CDR2 YFSETQ. CDR3 coding DNA: TGCGCCAGCAGCTCCCTGGAGGGGGGAGAAGCTTTCTTT. The encoded protein is CASSSLEGGEAFF.

The gene calls are TRBV18 and TRBJ1-6; 11 bases line up with TRBD1. J lost 10 bases, V lost 6 bases, and 20 bases had no gene match. CDR1 is KGHSH, CDR2 LQKENI, per germline. There are 19 residues in the CDR3. The DNA of the CDR3 is TGTGCCAGCTCCACGGGGGGACAGGGGGTTACCGTGGCTGGCTCACCCCTCCACTTT. This encodes CASSTGGQGVTVAGSPLHF.